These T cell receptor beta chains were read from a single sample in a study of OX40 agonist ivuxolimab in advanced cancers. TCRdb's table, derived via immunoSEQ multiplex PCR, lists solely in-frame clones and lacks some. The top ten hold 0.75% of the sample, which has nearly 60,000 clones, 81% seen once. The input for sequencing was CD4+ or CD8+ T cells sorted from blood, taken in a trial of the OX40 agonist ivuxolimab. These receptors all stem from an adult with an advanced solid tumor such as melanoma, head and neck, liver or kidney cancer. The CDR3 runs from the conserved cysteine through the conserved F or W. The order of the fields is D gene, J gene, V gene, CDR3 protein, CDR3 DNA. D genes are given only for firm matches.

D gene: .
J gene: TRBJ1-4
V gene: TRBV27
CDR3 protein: CASSQYRAEKLFF
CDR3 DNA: TGTGCCAGCAGTCAATACAGGGCTGAAAAACTGTTTTTT

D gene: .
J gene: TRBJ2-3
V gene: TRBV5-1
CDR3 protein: CASSLVEQADTQYF
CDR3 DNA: TGCGCCAGCAGCTTGGTCGAACAGGCCGATACGCAGTATTTT

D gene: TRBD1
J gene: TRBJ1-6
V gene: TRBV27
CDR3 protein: CASSKPEGQGVNSPLHF
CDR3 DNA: TGTGCCAGCAGCAAGCCGGAGGGCCAGGGGGTCAATTCACCCCTCCACTTT

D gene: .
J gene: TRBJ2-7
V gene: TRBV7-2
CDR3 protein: CASSLDWTKRVYEQYF
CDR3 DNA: TGTGCCAGCAGCTTAGATTGGACAAAAAGAGTCTACGAGCAGTACTTC

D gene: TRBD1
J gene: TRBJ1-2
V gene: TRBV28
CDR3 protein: CASSSLRGRQLYGYTF
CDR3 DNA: TGTGCCAGCAGTTCCTTGAGGGGGCGACAGCTCTATGGCTACACCTTC

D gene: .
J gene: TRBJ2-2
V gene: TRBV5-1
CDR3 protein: CASSLTVANTGELFF
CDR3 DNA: TGCGCCAGCAGCTTGACTGTAGCGAACACCGGGGAGCTGTTTTTT

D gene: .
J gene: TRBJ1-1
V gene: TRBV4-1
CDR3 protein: CASSQLTKNTEAFF
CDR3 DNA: TGCGCCAGCAGCCAGCTGACTAAGAACACTGAAGCTTTCTTT

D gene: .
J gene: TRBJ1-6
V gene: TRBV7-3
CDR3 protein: CASSPGGREWGSPLHF
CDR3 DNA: TGTGCCAGCAGCCCCGGGGGGAGGGAGTGGGGTTCACCCCTCCACTTT

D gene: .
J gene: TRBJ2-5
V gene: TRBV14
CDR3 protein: CASSQTVAGETQYF
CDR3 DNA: TGTGCCAGCAGCCAGACGGTGGCGGGAGAGACCCAGTACTTC

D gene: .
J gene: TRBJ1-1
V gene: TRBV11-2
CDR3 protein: CASSQNGLVSEAFF
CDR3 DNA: TGTGCCAGCAGCCAAAATGGGCTCGTCTCTGAAGCTTTCTTT

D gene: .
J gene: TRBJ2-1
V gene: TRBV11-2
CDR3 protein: CASSLDFGQHNEQFF
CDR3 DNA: TGTGCCAGCAGCTTAGATTTCGGACAGCACAATGAGCAGTTCTTC

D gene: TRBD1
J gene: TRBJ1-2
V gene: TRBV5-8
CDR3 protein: CASSYDRGLGYTF
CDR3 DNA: TGTGCCAGCAGCTACGACAGGGGGCTTGGCTACACCTTC

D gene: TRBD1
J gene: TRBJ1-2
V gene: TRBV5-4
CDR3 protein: CASSLAGGINYGYTF
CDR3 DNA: TGTGCCAGCAGCTTAGCAGGGGGTATTAACTATGGCTACACCTTC